The T cell receptor (beta chain) under discussion was sequenced for a study of blood T cell repertoires in COVID-19. Background on the study: Sites in the United States, Italy and Spain provided acute and convalescent COVID-19 samples. PBMCs, B-cell-depleted T cells, or T cells provided the cDNA or gDNA that made up the material.

This clone was observed a single time. Original handling: Quantification of nucleated cells was approximated via reference gene primer amplification. Generated by immunoSEQ multiplex PCR, the TCRdb table keeps only in-frame clones and is missing some. V and J calls and clone size are copied from that table; D and trimming were computed from the DNA. The top ten hold around 3.3% of the sample, which has under 200,000 clones, around nine tenths seen once. Deletions cut 7 bases from V and 6 bases from J, with 19 bases between. The CDR3 is made up of 14 amino acids. From germline, CDR1 is SNHLY and CDR2 FYNNEI.

The sequenced sample was peripheral blood. This sequence was found in a man in his 70s with acute or convalescent COVID-19. This chain connects TRBV2 to TRBJ2-7; maybe TRBD1 (6 bases). The chain's CDR3 is CASNPGHRPIEQYF. The CDR3 nucleotides read TGTGCCAGCAATCCGGGACACCGCCCCATCGAGCAGTACTTC.